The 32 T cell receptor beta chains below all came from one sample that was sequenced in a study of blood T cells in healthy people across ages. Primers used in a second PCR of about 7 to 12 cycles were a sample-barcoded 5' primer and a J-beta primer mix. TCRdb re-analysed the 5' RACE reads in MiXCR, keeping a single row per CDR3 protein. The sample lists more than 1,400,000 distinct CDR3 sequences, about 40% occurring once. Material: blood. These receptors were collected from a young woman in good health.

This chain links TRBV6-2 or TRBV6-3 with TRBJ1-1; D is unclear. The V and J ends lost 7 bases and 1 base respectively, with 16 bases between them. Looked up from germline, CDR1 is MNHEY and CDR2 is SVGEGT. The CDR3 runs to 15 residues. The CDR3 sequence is CASTPSRGRNTEAFF. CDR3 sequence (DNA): TGTGCCAGCACCCCTTCGCGGGGAAGGAACACTGAAGCTTTCTTT.

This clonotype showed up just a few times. The CDR3 sequence: CASSQGEDYGYTF. The CDR3 bases are TGTGCCAGCTCGCAGGGAGAGGACTATGGCTACACCTTC. The chain couples TRBV12-3 or TRBV12-4 to TRBJ1-2, with a weak D call TRBD1 (5 bases). The CDR3 runs to 13 residues. V was pared by 8 bases and J by 3 bases, with 13 bases between.

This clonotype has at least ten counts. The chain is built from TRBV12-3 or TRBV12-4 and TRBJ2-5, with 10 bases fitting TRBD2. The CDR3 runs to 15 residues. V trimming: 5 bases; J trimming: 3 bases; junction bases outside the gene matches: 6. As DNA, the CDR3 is TGTGCCAGCAGTAGGACTAGCGGCAGAAAAGAGACCCAGTACTTC. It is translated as CASSRTSGRKETQYF.

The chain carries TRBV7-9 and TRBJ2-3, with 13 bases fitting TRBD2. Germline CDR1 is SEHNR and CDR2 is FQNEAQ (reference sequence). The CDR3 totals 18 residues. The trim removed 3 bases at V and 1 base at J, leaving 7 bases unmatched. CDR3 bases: TGTGCCAGCAGCTTTACTAGCGGGAGGGCTTCGGGCACAGATACGCAGTATTTT. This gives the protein CASSFTSGRASGTDTQYF.

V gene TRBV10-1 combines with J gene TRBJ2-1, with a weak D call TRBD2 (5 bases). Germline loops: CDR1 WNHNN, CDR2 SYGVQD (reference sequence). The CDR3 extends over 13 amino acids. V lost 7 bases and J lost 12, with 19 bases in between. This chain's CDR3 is CASNERFNEGQFF. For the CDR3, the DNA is TGCGCCAGCAATGAAAGGTTTAATGAGGGGCAGTTCTTC.

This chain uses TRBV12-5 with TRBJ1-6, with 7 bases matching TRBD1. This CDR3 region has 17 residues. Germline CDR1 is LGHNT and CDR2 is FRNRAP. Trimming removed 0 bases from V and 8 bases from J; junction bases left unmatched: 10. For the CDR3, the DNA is TGTGCTAGTGGTTTGGTACTGAGACAGGGTATCGATTCACCCCTCCACTTT. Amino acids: CASGLVLRQGIDSPLHF.

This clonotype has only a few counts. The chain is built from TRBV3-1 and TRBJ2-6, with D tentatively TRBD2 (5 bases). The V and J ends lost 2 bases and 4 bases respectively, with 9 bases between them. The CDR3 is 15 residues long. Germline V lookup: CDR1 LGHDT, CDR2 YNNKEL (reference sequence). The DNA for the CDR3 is TGTGCCAGCAGCCAAAAAGCGGCCGGGGCCAACGTCCTGACTTTC. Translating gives CASSQKAAGANVLTF.

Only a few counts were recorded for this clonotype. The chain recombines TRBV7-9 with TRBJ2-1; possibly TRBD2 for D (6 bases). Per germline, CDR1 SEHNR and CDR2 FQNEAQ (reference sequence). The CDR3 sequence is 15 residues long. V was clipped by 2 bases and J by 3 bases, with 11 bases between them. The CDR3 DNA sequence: TGTGCCAGCAGCTTACCCGAGGACTACTACAATGAGCAGTTCTTC. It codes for CASSLPEDYYNEQFF.

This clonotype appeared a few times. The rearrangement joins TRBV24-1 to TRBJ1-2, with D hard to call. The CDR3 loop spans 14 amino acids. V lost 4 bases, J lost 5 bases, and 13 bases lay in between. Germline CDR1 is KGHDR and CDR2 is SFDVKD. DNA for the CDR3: TGTGCCACCAGTGAGGGAGGACGGGAGTATGGCTACACCTTC. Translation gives CATSEGGREYGYTF.

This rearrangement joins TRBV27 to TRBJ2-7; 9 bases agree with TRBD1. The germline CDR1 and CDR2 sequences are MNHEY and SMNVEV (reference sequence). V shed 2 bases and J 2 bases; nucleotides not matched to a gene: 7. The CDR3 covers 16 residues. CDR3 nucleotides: TGTGCCAGCAGTTTAAGTTTCGGGACAGGGACCTACGAGCAGTACTTC. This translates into CASSLSFGTGTYEQYF.

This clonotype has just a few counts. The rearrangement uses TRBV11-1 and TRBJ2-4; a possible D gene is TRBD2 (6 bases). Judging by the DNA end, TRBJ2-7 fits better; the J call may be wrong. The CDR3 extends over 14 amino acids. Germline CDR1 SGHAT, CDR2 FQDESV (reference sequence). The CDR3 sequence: CASSFWTTKDEQYF. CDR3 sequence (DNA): TGTGCCAGCAGCTTCTGGACTACCAAGGACGAGCAGTACTTC.

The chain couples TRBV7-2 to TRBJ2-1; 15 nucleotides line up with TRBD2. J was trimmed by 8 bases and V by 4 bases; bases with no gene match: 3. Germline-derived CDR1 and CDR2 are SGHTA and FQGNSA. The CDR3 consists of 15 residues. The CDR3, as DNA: TGTGCCAGCAGCTGGACTAGCGGGAGGGGGGATGAGCAGTTCTTC. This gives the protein CASSWTSGRGDEQFF.

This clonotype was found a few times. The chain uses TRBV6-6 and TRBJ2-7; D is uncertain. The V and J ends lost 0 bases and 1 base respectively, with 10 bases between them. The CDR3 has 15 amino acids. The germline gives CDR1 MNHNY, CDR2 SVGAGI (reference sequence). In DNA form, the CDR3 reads TGTGCCAGCAGTTACTCTAGTCACGGGTCCTACGAGCAGTACTTC. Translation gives CASSYSSHGSYEQYF.

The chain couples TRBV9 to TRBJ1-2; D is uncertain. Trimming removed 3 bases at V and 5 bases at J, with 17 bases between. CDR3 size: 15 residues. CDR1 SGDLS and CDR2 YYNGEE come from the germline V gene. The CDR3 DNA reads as TGTGCCAGCAGCGCGCAGGTACTGGGTCGGTATGGCTACACCTTC. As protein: CASSAQVLGRYGYTF.

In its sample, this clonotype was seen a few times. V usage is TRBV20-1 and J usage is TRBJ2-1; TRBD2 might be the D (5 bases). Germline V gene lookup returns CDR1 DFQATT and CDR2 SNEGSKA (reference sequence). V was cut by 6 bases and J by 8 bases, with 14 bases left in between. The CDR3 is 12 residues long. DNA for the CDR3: TGCAGTGCCCGACGAGGGATCGATGAGCAGTTCTTC. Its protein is CSARRGIDEQFF.

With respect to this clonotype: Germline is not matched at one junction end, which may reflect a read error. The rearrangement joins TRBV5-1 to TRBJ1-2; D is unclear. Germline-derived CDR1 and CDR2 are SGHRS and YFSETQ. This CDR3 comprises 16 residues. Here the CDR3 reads CAGSLAGQARFYGYTF. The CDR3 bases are TGCGCCGGCAGCTTGGCCGGCCAGGCCCGCTTCTATGGCTACACCTTC. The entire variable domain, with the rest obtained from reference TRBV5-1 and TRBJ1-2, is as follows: KAGVTQTPRYLIKTRGQQVTLSCSPISGHRSVSWYQQTPGQGLQFLFEYFSETQRNKGNFPGRFSGRQFSNSRSEMNVSTLELGDSALYLCAGSLAGQARFYGYTFGSGTRLTVV.

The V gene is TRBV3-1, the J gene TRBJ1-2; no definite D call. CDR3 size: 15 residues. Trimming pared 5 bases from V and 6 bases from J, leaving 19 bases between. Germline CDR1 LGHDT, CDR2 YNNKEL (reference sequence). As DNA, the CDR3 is TGTGCCAGCAGCGCTACCCTGACCCTTGATCATGGCTACACCTTC. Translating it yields CASSATLTLDHGYTF.

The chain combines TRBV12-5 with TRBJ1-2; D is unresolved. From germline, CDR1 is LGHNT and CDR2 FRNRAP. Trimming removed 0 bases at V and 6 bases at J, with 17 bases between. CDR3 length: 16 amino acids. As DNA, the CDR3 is TGTGCTAGTGGTTTGGTAGTAGGACGTATAACGGATGGCTACACCTTC. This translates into CASGLVVGRITDGYTF.

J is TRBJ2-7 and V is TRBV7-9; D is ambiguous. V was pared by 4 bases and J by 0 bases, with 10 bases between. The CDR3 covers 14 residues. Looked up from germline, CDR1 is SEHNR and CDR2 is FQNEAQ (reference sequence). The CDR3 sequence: CASSSRASSYEQYF. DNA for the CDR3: TGTGCCAGCAGCTCTCGGGCCAGCTCCTACGAGCAGTACTTC.

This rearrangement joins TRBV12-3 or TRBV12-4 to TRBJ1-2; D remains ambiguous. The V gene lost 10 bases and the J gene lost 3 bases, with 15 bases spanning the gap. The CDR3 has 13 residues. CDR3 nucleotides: TGTGCCACCCAAGGGTCGGGAGACTATGGCTACACCTTC. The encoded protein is CATQGSGDYGYTF.

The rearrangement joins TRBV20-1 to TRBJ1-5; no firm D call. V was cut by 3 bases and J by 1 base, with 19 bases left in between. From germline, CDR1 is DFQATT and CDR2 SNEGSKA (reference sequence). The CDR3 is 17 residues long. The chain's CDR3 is CSARPSEGTLSNQPQHF. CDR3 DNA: TGCAGTGCTAGGCCCTCGGAGGGAACTTTGAGCAATCAGCCCCAGCATTTT.

The CDR3 sequence is CASSWNRVTGELFF. CDR3 in DNA: TGTGCCAGCAGCTGGAACAGGGTCACCGGGGAGCTGTTTTTT. The V call is TRBV11-2, the J call TRBJ2-2; D possibly corresponds to TRBD1 (6 bases). Trimming cost V 4 bases and J 4 bases, with 10 bases left between them. Germline V gene data show CDR1 as SGHAT and CDR2 as FQNNGV. The CDR3 runs to 14 residues.

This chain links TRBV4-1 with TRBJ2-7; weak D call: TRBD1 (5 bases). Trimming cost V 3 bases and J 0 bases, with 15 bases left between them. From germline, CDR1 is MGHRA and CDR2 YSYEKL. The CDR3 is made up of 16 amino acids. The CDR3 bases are TGCGCCAGCAGCCAGAGTGGGGCGAGCTTCTCCTACGAGCAGTACTTC. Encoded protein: CASSQSGASFSYEQYF.

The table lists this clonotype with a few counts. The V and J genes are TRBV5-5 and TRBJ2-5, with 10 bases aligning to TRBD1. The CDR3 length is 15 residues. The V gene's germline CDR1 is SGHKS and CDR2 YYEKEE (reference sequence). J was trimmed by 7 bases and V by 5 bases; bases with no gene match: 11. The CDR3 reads CASRNRDRGMGTQYF. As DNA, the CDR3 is TGTGCCAGCAGAAACCGGGACAGGGGAATGGGGACCCAGTACTTC.

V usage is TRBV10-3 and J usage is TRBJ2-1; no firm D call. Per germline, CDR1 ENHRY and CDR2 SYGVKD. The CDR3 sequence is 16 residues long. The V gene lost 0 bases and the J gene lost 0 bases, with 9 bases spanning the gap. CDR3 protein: CAISESGGTSYNEQFF. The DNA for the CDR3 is TGTGCCATCAGTGAGTCTGGCGGTACCTCCTACAATGAGCAGTTCTTC.

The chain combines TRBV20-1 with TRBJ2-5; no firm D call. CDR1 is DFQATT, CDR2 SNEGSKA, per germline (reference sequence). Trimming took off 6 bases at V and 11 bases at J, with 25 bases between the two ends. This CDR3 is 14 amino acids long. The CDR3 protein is CSASETTPSNEQYF. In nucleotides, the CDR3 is TGCAGTGCCAGCGAGACAACCCCCTCCAATGAGCAGTACTTC.

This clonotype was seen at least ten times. The CDR3 loop is CASSLDPGVNEQFF. In DNA form, the CDR3 reads TGTGCCAGCAGCTTAGATCCTGGGGTGAATGAGCAGTTCTTC. This chain connects TRBV7-2 to TRBJ2-1, with D unclear. Germline CDR1 SGHTA, CDR2 FQGNSA. Trimming removed 1 base at V and 7 bases at J, with 11 bases between. CDR3 length: 14 amino acids. Supplemented by reference TRBV7-2 and TRBJ2-1, the full variable domain reads GAGVSQSPSNKVTEKGKDVELRCDPISGHTALYWYRQSLGQGLEFLIYFQGNSAPDKSGLPSDRFSAERTGGSVSTLTIQRTQQEDSAVYLCASSLDPGVNEQFFGPGTRLTVL.

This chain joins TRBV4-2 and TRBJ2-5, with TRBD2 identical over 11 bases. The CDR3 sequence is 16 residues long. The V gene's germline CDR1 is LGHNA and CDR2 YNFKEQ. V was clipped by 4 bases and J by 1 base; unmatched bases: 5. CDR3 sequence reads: CASSRPGLAAQETQYF. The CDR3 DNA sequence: TGTGCCAGCAGCCGCCCGGGACTAGCGGCCCAAGAGACCCAGTACTTC.

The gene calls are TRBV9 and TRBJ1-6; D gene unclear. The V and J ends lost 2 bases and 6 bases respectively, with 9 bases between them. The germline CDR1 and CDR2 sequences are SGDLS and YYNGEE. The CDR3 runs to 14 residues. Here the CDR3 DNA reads TGTGCCAGCAGCGTTGAAGAAGTTAATTCACCCCTCCACTTT. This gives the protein CASSVEEVNSPLHF.

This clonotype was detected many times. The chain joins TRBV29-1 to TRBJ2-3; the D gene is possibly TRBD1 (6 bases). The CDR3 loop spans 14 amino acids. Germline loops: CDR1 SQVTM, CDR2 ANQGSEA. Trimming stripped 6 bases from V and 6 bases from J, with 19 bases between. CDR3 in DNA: TGCAGCGTGGGGGCCATCCTCACGCAGGATACGCAGTATTTT. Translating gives CSVGAILTQDTQYF.

The CDR3 loop reads CATSYPSSAGSSNQPQHF. CDR3 in DNA: TGTGCCACCAGCTACCCCTCTTCGGCAGGGAGTAGCAATCAGCCCCAGCATTTT. V gene TRBV24-1 combines with J gene TRBJ1-5; possibly TRBD1 for D (5 bases). This CDR3 comprises 18 residues. The V end lost 7 bases, the J end lost 0 bases, and 21 bases lay between the germline ends. From germline, CDR1 is KGHDR and CDR2 SFDVKD.

Here the CDR3 reads CSASPPGLAGRYNEQFF. CDR3 sequence (DNA): TGCAGTGCTAGCCCCCCAGGACTAGCGGGCCGATACAATGAGCAGTTCTTC. The J gene is TRBJ2-1, the V gene TRBV20-1; 11 positions agree with TRBD2. Germline V gene lookup returns CDR1 DFQATT and CDR2 SNEGSKA (reference sequence). The CDR3 is 17 residues long. Unmatched junction bases numbered 11, after V lost 3 bases and J lost 4 bases.